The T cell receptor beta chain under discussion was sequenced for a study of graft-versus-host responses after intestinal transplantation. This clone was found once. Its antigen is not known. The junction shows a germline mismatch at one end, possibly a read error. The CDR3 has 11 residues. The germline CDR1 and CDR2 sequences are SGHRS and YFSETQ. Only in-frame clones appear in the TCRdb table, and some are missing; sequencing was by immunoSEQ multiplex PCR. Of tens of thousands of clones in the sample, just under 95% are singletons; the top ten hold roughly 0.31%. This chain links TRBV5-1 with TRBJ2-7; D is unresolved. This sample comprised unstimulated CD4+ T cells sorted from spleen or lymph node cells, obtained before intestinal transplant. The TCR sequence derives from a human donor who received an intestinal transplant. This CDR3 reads CASSSYYEQYF. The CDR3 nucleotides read TGTGCCAGCAGCTCTTACTACGAGCAGTACTTC.